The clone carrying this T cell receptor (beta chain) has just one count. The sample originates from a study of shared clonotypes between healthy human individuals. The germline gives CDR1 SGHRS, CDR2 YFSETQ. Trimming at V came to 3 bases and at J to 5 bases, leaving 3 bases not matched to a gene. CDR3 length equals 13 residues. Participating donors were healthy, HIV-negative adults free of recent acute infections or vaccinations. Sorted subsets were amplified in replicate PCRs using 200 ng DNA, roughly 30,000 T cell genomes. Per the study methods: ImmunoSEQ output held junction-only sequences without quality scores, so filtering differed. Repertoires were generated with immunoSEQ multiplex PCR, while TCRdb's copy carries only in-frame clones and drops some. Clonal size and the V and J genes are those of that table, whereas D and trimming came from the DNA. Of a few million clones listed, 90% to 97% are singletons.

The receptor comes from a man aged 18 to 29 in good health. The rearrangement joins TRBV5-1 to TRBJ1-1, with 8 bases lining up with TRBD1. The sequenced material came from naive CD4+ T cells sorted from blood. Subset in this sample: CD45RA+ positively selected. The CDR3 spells CASSSDRVTEAFF. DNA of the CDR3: TGCGCCAGCAGCTCGGACAGGGTAACTGAAGCTTTCTTT.